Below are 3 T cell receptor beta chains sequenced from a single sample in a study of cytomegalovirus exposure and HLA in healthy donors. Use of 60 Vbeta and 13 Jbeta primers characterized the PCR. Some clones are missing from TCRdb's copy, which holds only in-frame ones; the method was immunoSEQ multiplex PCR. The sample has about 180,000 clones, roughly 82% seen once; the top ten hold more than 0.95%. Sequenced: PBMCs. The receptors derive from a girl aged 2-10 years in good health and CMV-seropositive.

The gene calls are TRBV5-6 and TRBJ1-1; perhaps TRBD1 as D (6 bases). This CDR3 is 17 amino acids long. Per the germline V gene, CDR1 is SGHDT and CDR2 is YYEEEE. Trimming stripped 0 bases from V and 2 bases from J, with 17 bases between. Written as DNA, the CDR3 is TGTGCCAGCAGCTTGGAAGGGGGTCGCCTCAGAAACACTGAAGCTTTCTTT. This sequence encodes CASSLEGGRLRNTEAFF.

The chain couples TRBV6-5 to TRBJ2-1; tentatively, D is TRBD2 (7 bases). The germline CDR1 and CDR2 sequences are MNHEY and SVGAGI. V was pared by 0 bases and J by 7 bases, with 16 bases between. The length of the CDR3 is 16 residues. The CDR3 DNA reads TGTGCCAGCAGTTACTCGATAAGGGGGGGCGTGAATGAGCAGTTCTTC. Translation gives CASSYSIRGGVNEQFF.

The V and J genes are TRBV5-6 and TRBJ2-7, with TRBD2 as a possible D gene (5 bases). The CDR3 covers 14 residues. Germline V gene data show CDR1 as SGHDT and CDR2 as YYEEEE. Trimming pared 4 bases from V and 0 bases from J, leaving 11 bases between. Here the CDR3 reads CASSAGLSSYEQYF. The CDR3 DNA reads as TGTGCCAGCAGCGCCGGACTGAGCTCCTACGAGCAGTACTTC. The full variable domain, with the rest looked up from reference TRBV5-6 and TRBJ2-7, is DAGVTQSPTHLIKTRGQQVTLRCSPKSGHDTVSWYQQALGQGPQFIFQYYEEEERQRGNFPDRFSGHQFPNYSSELNVNALLLGDSALYLCASSAGLSSYEQYFGPGTRLTVT.